The 3 T cell receptor beta chains given below trace back to one sample, sequenced in a study of blood T cell repertoires in COVID-19. Some clones are missing from TCRdb's copy, which holds only in-frame ones; the method was immunoSEQ multiplex PCR. The data hold 300,000 to 350,000 clones, with 90% observed a single time. The sequencing input was PBMCs or T cells enriched from blood (not recorded which). The receptors shown here come from a young woman with acute COVID-19.

J is TRBJ2-7 and V is TRBV14; tentative D call: TRBD2 (6 bases). CDR1 is SGHDN, CDR2 FVKESK, per germline. The CDR3 extends over 15 amino acids. Trimming took 4 bases from V and 3 from J, leaving 16 bases between them. The CDR3 spells CASSPPGGNFYEQYF. The CDR3 nucleotides read TGTGCCAGCAGCCCCCCAGGCGGGAACTTCTACGAGCAGTACTTC.

The chain combines TRBV9 with TRBJ1-3, with TRBD1 identical over 7 bases. The length of the CDR3 is 14 residues. Germline loops: CDR1 SGDLS, CDR2 YYNGEE. The V and J ends lost 0 bases and 13 bases, in that order; junction bases with no gene match: 10. The CDR3 nucleotides read TGTGCCAGCAGCGTAGGCGAGTATAACAGGGGAATATATTTT. This sequence encodes CASSVGEYNRGIYF. The whole variable domain, remainder taken from reference TRBV9 and TRBJ1-3, is DSGVTQTPKHLITATGQRVTLRCSPRSGDLSVYWYQQSLDQGLQFLIQYYNGEERAKGNILERFSAQQFPDLHSELNLSSLELGDSALYFCASSVGEYNRGIYFGEGSWLTVV.

The rearrangement joins TRBV2 to TRBJ2-3; 8 bases agree with TRBD2. The CDR3 runs to 16 residues. Germline V lookup: CDR1 SNHLY, CDR2 FYNNEI. Trimming took 6 bases from V and 3 from J; bases not matched to a gene: 11. The CDR3 sequence: CASSLSDSGGTDTQYF. In DNA form, the CDR3 reads TGTGCCAGCAGCCTCTCTGACAGCGGGGGTACAGATACGCAGTATTTT.